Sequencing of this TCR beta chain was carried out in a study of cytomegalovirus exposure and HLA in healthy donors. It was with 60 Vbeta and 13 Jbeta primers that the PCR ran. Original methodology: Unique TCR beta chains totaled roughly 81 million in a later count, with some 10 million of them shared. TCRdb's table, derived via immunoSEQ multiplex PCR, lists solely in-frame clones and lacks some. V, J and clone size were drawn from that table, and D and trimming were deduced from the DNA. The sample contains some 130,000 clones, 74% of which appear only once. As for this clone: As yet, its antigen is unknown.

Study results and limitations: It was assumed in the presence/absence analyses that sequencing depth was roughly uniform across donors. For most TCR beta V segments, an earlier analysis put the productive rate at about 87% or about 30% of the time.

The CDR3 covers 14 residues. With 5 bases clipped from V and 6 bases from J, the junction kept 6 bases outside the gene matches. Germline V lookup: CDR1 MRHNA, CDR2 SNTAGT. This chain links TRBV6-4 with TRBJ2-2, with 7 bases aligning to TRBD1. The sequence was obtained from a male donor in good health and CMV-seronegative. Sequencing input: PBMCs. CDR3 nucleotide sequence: TGTGCCAGCAGTTCACAACAGGGGCCCGGGGAGCTGTTTTTT. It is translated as CASSSQQGPGELFF.